Below, 26 T cell receptor beta chains from the same sample are listed, as sequenced in a study of cytomegalovirus exposure and HLA in healthy donors. The PCR had 60 Vbeta and 13 Jbeta primers. The data were produced by immunoSEQ multiplex PCR, yet TCRdb's version contains in-frame clones alone and is incomplete. Of 120,000 or so clones in the sample, over 70% are singletons; the top ten hold about 4%. Material for sequencing was PBMCs. These TCRs come from a woman aged 40-49 years in good health and CMV-seronegative.

The chain employs TRBV19 and TRBJ1-4; 9 positions agree with TRBD1. The CDR3 length is 14 residues. V lost 6 bases to trimming and J lost 8 bases; unmatched junction nucleotides: 7. CDR1 LNHDA and CDR2 SQIVND come from the germline V gene (reference sequence). The CDR3 DNA reads TGTGCCAGTAGACCGACAGGGGGTGGAGAAAAACTGTTTTTT. Its protein product is CASRPTGGGEKLFF.

J is TRBJ2-5 and V is TRBV6-5; 9 nucleotides line up with TRBD2. V was clipped by 0 bases and J by 2 bases; unmatched bases: 4. The CDR3 loop spans 16 amino acids. Germline assignment: CDR1 MNHEY and CDR2 SVGAGI. The CDR3 here is CASSYSRLAVQETQYF. The CDR3 nucleotides are TGTGCCAGCAGTTACTCGAGACTAGCGGTTCAAGAGACCCAGTACTTC.

The gene calls are TRBV7-8 and TRBJ2-1, with a weak D call TRBD2 (7 bases). The CDR3 has 16 amino acids. Trimming cost V 2 bases and J 3 bases, with 14 bases left between them. Germline CDR1 and CDR2: SGHVS and FQNEAQ. The CDR3 sequence is CASSLIAGAFYNEQFF. DNA for the CDR3: TGTGCCAGCAGCTTAATTGCGGGGGCTTTCTACAATGAGCAGTTCTTC.

V usage is TRBV4-3 and J usage is TRBJ1-1; no reliable D call. This CDR3 region has 15 residues. V lost 1 base to trimming and J lost 6 bases, with 15 bases between them. Germline CDR1 and CDR2: LGHNA and YSLEER. The CDR3 protein is CASSQGGFIRAEAFF. CDR3 coding DNA: TGCGCCAGCAGCCAAGGTGGGTTTATCCGGGCTGAAGCTTTCTTT.

V and J are TRBV5-6 and TRBJ1-2, with D possibly matching TRBD1 (6 bases). Trimming took 4 bases from V and 4 from J, leaving 17 bases between them. Per germline, CDR1 SGHDT and CDR2 YYEEEE. The CDR3 totals 15 residues. DNA for the CDR3: TGTGCCAGCAGCCAGACCGGGACACCTATCTATGGCTACACCTTC. Translating it yields CASSQTGTPIYGYTF.

V is TRBV19 and J is TRBJ2-2; 7 nucleotides line up with TRBD1. Losses at the gene ends were 6 bases for V and 11 bases for J; bases not matched to a gene: 18. Per the germline V gene, CDR1 is LNHDA and CDR2 is SQIVND (reference sequence). The CDR3 loop spans 16 amino acids. The CDR3 region has the DNA TGTGCCAGTAGCCGAGAAACAGGGGCCGATAACGCAGAGCTGTTTTTT. Encoded protein: CASSRETGADNAELFF.

The J gene is TRBJ2-2, the V gene TRBV7-3, with TRBD2 as a possible D gene (5 bases). CDR3 length: 15 residues. Germline-derived CDR1 and CDR2 are SGHTA and FQGTGA. V was shortened by 5 bases and J by 7 bases, with 17 bases between the two germline ends. CDR3 bases: TGTGCCAGCAGCCCCTCGACTCACCGGGGCGGGGAGCTGTTTTTT. Translated: CASSPSTHRGGELFF.

V usage is TRBV4-3 and J usage is TRBJ2-1; weak D call: TRBD2 (6 bases). V lost 2 bases and J 8 bases, leaving 13 bases between the germline ends. This CDR3 region has 14 residues. CDR1 and CDR2 (germline): LGHNA, YSLEER. The CDR3, as DNA: TGCGCCAGCAGCCAACCGGGACTCACCGATGAGCAGTTCTTC. Translated, it gives CASSQPGLTDEQFF.

CDR3 loop: CASSRTGTGVQPQHF. CDR3 sequence (DNA): TGCGCCAGCAGCCGTACCGGGACAGGGGTTCAGCCCCAGCATTTT. V usage is TRBV4-1 and J usage is TRBJ1-5; 10 nucleotides align to TRBD1. CDR1 MGHRA and CDR2 YSYEKL come from the germline V gene. V was pared by 4 bases and J by 6 bases, with 6 bases of the junction left unmatched. The CDR3 consists of 15 residues.

This chain joins TRBV7-2 and TRBJ1-3; D unresolved. Germline CDR1 is SGHTA and CDR2 is FQGNSA. The CDR3 runs to 16 residues. The ends were cut back, 5 bases at V and 4 bases at J, with 18 bases in the middle. CDR3 in amino acids: CASSRRGSRPGNTIYF. The CDR3, as DNA: TGTGCCAGCAGCCGCCGCGGGAGCCGGCCCGGAAACACCATATATTTT. Variable domain in full (rest from reference TRBV7-2 and TRBJ1-3): GAGVSQSPSNKVTEKGKDVELRCDPISGHTALYWYRQSLGQGLEFLIYFQGNSAPDKSGLPSDRFSAERTGGSVSTLTIQRTQQEDSAVYLCASSRRGSRPGNTIYFGEGSWLTVV.

CDR3: CASSSVSGAQETQYF. As DNA, the CDR3 is TGTGCCAGCAGTTCCGTCAGCGGGGCCCAAGAGACCCAGTACTTC. The chain combines TRBV6-5 with TRBJ2-5; 7 bases map to TRBD2. This CDR3 contains 15 residues. Germline lookup yields CDR1 MNHEY and CDR2 SVGAGI. J gave up 1 base and V 4 bases, and 6 bases lay outside the gene matches.

V is TRBV6-5 and J is TRBJ1-6; 7 bases match TRBD1. The CDR3 is 15 residues long. Germline CDR1 is MNHEY and CDR2 is SVGAGI. The V and J ends lost 7 bases and 0 bases, in that order; junction bases with no gene match: 3. The DNA for the CDR3 is TGTGCCAGCAATTCAGGGGGCTCCTATAATTCACCCCTCCACTTT. Encoded protein: CASNSGGSYNSPLHF.

The genes are TRBV2 and TRBJ2-1, with 7 bases aligning to TRBD1. Germline assignment: CDR1 SNHLY and CDR2 FYNNEI. The CDR3 extends over 11 amino acids. V lost 3 bases, J lost 14 bases, and 4 bases stayed unmatched. The CDR3 nucleotides read TGTGCCAGCAGTGAGAGGCAGGGGGAGTTCTTC. Residues: CASSERQGEFF. Complete variable domain (other parts from reference TRBV2 and TRBJ2-1): EPEVTQTPSHQVTQMGQEVILRCVPISNHLYFYWYRQILGQKVEFLVSFYNNEISEKSEIFDDQFSVERPDGSNFTLKIRSTKLEDSAMYFCASSERQGEFFGPGTRLTVL.

In its sample, this clone was seen a few times. This sequence joins TRBV28 and TRBJ2-7, with 12 bases matching TRBD2. Trimming cost V 0 bases and J 9 bases; bases outside gene matches: 9. The CDR3 sequence is 16 residues long. CDR1 and CDR2 (germline): MDHEN, SYDVKM. CDR3 amino acids: CASSLWDLAGGPPQYF. The CDR3 DNA reads as TGTGCCAGCAGTTTATGGGACCTAGCGGGAGGGCCTCCGCAGTACTTC.

A note on this clone: The junction and the germline gene differ at one end; a read error may be behind it. The chain carries TRBV7-9 and TRBJ1-4, with 8 bases lining up with TRBD1. The CDR3 sequence is 14 residues long. Germline CDR1 is SEHNR and CDR2 is FQNEAQ (reference sequence). CDR3: CSSSNRGTNEKLFF. CDR3 DNA sequence: TGTTCCAGCAGTAACAGGGGGACTAATGAAAAACTGTTTTTT.

The chain couples TRBV2 to TRBJ2-1; 12 nucleotides match TRBD2. Germline V gene sequence: CDR1 SNHLY, CDR2 FYNNEI. The V segment lost 3 bases and the J segment 8 bases; nucleotides outside the gene matches: 8. This CDR3 region has 16 residues. The CDR3, as DNA: TGTGCCAGCAGTGACTCGTCAAGACTAGCGGGAGATGAGCAGTTCTTC. It specifies CASSDSSRLAGDEQFF.

This clone was seen more than once but under ten times. The chain joins TRBV13 to TRBJ2-1, with D tentatively TRBD2 (6 bases). This CDR3 region has 14 residues. The germline V gene encodes CDR1 PRHDT and CDR2 FYEKMQ (reference sequence). Trimming removed 7 bases from V and 7 bases from J, with 17 bases in between. CDR3 residues: CASTRKMEGNEQFF. The DNA for the CDR3 is TGTGCCAGCACCCGAAAAATGGAGGGGAATGAGCAGTTCTTC.

The chain employs TRBV5-1 and TRBJ1-1, with TRBD1 matching 9 bases. The CDR3 runs to 17 residues. The germline gives CDR1 SGHRS, CDR2 YFSETQ. After removal of 4 bases from V and 7 bases from J, the junction contained 17 bases not matched to a gene. CDR3 in amino acids: CASSGRTGASWALEAFF. The CDR3 DNA reads as TGCGCCAGCAGCGGACGGACAGGGGCGAGCTGGGCACTTGAAGCTTTCTTT.

This clone was counted only a few times. The chain employs TRBV29-1 and TRBJ2-7; D remains unclear. The CDR3 spans 11 residues. V lost 6 bases to trimming and J lost 6 bases, with 12 bases between them. Germline CDR1 SQVTM, CDR2 ANQGSEA. The CDR3 here is CSVVVTSEQYF. In DNA form, the CDR3 reads TGCAGCGTCGTCGTGACTTCCGAGCAGTACTTC.

The V call is TRBV19, the J call TRBJ1-2; 10 bases line up with TRBD1. The ends lost 7 bases at V and 4 bases at J; junction bases unmatched: 9. The germline V gene has CDR1 LNHDA and CDR2 SQIVND (reference sequence). The CDR3 spans 15 residues. The CDR3 loop is CASTMGQGYAYGYTF. In DNA, the CDR3 is TGTGCCAGTACCATGGGACAGGGGTACGCCTATGGCTACACCTTC.

CDR3 coding DNA: TGTGCCAGCAGCCCGAGATGGGGCGGGGGTGAAAAACTGTTTTTT. This codes for CASSPRWGGGEKLFF. J is TRBJ1-4 and V is TRBV7-7, with D perhaps matching TRBD1 (5 bases). CDR1 is SSHAT, CDR2 FNYEAQ, per germline (reference sequence). The CDR3 is made up of 15 amino acids. Deletions cut 5 bases from V and 7 bases from J, with 17 bases between.

CDR3 in DNA: TGCGCCAGCAGCCAAGTCGGTTCAGGGGAGAGTGATGGCTACACCTTC. Translation gives CASSQVGSGESDGYTF. The chain links TRBV4-3 to TRBJ1-2; D might be TRBD1 (6 bases). The CDR3 runs to 16 residues. The V and J ends lost 1 base and 6 bases respectively, with 18 bases between them. Looked up from germline, CDR1 is LGHNA and CDR2 is YSLEER.

The DNA for the CDR3 is TGTGCCAGCAGCCCCGGGGACGGCGGGGGCTCCTACAATGAGCAGTTCTTC. Protein sequence: CASSPGDGGGSYNEQFF. The chain carries TRBV11-2 and TRBJ2-1; TRBD2 matches at 7 bases. Germline V gives CDR1 SGHAT, CDR2 FQNNGV. The CDR3 is 17 amino acids. The V segment lost 5 bases and the J segment 0 bases; nucleotides outside the gene matches: 10.

The chain combines TRBV18 with TRBJ1-5, with 10 bases that match TRBD1. Per the germline V gene, CDR1 is KGHSH and CDR2 is LQKENI. CDR3 size: 14 residues. The V and J ends lost 6 bases and 11 bases, in that order; junction bases with no gene match: 10. CDR3 sequence (DNA): TGTGCCAGCTCGGCCCGGGACAGGGGTTTGGCCCAGCATTTT. Residues: CASSARDRGLAQHF. The variable domain in full, completed from reference TRBV18 and TRBJ1-5, reads NAGVMQNPRHLVRRRGQEARLRCSPMKGHSHVYWYRQLPEEGLKFMVYLQKENIIDESGMPKERFSAEFPKEGPSILRIQQVVRGDSAAYFCASSARDRGLAQHFGDGTRLSIL.

The chain couples TRBV9 to TRBJ1-3; 7 nucleotides line up with TRBD1. Germline lookup yields CDR1 SGDLS and CDR2 YYNGEE. J gave up 0 bases and V 3 bases, and 3 bases lay outside the gene matches. The CDR3 loop spans 15 amino acids. The CDR3 protein is CASSDDRASGNTIYF. The CDR3 DNA follows: TGTGCCAGCAGCGACGACAGGGCCTCTGGAAACACCATATATTTT.

The rearrangement joins TRBV29-1 to TRBJ1-5; 10 bases map to TRBD1. V lost 6 bases and J lost 6; bases outside the gene matches: 8. CDR3 length equals 14 residues. Germline values: CDR1 SQVTM, CDR2 ANQGSEA. The CDR3 DNA follows: TGCAGCGTAGGACAGGGGGTGAAGGGTCAGCCCCAGCATTTT. Its translation: CSVGQGVKGQPQHF.